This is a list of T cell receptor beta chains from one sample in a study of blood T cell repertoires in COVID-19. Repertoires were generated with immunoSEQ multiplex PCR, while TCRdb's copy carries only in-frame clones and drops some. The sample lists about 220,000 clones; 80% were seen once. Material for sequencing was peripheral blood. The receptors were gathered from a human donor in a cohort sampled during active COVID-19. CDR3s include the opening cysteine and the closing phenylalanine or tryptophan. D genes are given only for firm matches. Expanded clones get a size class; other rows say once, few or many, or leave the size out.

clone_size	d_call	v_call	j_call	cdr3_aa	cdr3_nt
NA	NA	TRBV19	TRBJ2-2	CASSKGLGPGNTGELFF	TGTGCCAGTAGTAAGGGGTTGGGGCCTGGCAACACCGGGGAGCTGTTTTTT
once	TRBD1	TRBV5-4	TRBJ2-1	CASSTGTGDYNEQFF	TGTGCCAGCAGCACCGGGACAGGCGATTACAATGAGCAGTTCTTC
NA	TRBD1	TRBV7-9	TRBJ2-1	CASSQGTGLGEQFF	TGTGCCAGCAGCCAGGGGACAGGGCTGGGGGAGCAGTTCTTC
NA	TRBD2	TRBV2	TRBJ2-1	CASSDIAGVYNEQFF	TGTGCCAGCAGTGATATAGCGGGGGTCTACAATGAGCAGTTCTTC
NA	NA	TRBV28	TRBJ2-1	CASSSAAVPFGNEQFF	TGTGCCAGCAGTTCGGCGGCGGTGCCCTTCGGGAATGAGCAGTTCTTC
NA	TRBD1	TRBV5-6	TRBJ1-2	CASSSGVRDSYYGYTF	TGTGCCAGCAGCTCCGGGGTCCGGGACAGCTACTATGGCTACACCTTC
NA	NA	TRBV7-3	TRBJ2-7	CASSPSGEGYEQYF	TGTGCCAGCAGCCCGTCAGGGGAAGGGTACGAGCAGTACTTC
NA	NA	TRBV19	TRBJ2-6	CASSIVPRSGANVLTF	TGTGCCAGTAGTATAGTCCCCAGATCTGGGGCCAACGTCCTGACTTTC
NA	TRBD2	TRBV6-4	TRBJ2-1	CASRTQLAGEGEQFF	TGTGCCAGCAGGACACAACTAGCGGGGGAGGGTGAGCAGTTCTTC
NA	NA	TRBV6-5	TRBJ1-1	CASSYSRVTVNTEAFF	TGTGCCAGCAGTTACTCGAGAGTAACGGTGAACACTGAAGCTTTCTTT
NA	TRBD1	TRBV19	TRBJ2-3	CASSFGPLLRGITDTQYF	TGTGCCAGTAGTTTTGGGCCCCTGCTCAGGGGGATCACAGATACGCAGTATTTT
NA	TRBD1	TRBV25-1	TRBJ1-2	CASSDLDRLSYTF	TGTGCCAGCAGTGATTTGGACAGGTTGAGCTACACCTTC
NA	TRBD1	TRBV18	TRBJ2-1	CASSPVTGDNEQFF	TGTGCCAGCTCACCAGTGACAGGGGATAATGAGCAGTTCTTC
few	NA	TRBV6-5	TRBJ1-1	CASSYSEWTEAFF	TGTGCCAGCAGTTACTCCGAGTGGACTGAAGCTTTCTTT
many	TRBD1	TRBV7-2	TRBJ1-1	CASSLNRGHTEAFF	TGTGCCAGCAGCTTGAACAGGGGGCATACTGAAGCTTTCTTT
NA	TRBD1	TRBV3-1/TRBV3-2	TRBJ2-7	CASSQGQSSYEQYF	TGTGCCAGCAGCCAGGGACAGAGCTCCTACGAGCAGTACTTC
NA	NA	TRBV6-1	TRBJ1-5	CASSEMEGLSNQPQHF	TGTGCCAGCAGTGAAATGGAGGGATTGAGCAATCAGCCCCAGCATTTT
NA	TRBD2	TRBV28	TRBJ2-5	CASSLLGAGGPRETQYF	TGTGCCAGCAGTTTATTGGGAGCGGGAGGGCCAAGGGAGACCCAGTACTTC
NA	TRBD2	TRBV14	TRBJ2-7	CASSPLAGVYEQYF	TGTGCCAGCAGCCCACTAGCGGGGGTCTACGAGCAGTACTTC
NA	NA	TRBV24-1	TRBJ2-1	CATSDKREWATAYNEQFF	TGTGCCACCAGTGATAAGAGGGAGTGGGCCACCGCCTACAATGAGCAGTTCTTC
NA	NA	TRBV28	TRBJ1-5	CASSLYGSFYQPQHF	TGTGCCAGCAGTTTATACGGGTCCTTTTATCAGCCCCAGCATTTT
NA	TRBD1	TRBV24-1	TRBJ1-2	CATSGGQGSSGYTF	TGTGCCACCAGTGGGGGACAGGGTAGTAGTGGCTACACCTTC
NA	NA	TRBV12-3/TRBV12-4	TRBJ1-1	CASSFRVNTEAFF	TGTGCCAGCAGTTTTAGAGTGAACACTGAAGCTTTCTTT
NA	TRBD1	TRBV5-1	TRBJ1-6	CASSFNRGNNSPLHF	TGCGCCAGCAGCTTTAACAGGGGGAATAATTCACCCCTCCACTTT